A selection of T cell receptor beta chains follows, all from one sample in a study of blood T cell repertoires in COVID-19. Only in-frame clones appear in the TCRdb table, and some are missing; sequencing was by immunoSEQ multiplex PCR. The table records fewer than 350,000 clones, around nine tenths of them present only once. Sequenced: PBMCs or T cells enriched from blood (not recorded which). The source of these receptors is a woman between 25 and 40 years old who had been exposed to COVID-19. Each CDR3 is given without its conserved first and last residue. Fields, in order: V gene, CDR3 protein.

TRBV9 | ASSVARGRVNEQF
TRBV28 | ASSSGDRDNEQF
TRBV19 | ASTRLGGRGQPQH
TRBV28 | ASSSGGIYEQY
TRBV6-5 | ASSYDGSEETQY
TRBV5-1 | ASRRGTGGEKLF
TRBV30 | AWSPTVPYEQY
TRBV27 | ASSPAPGTGGLAKNIQY
TRBV4-2 | ASSRSVLLNTEAF
TRBV19 | ASSRGAGGTDTQY
TRBV6-5 | ASSSRQTNEKLF
TRBV9 | ASSATGQGNQPQH
TRBV10-3 | AISESKGRGWETQY
TRBV18 | ASSPALAGYEQY
TRBV2 | ASRDPQGRAF
TRBV14 | ASSLRDTLSRFEQY
TRBV27 | ATSPWNTGELF
TRBV10-2 | ASTGRLGGYT
TRBV7-9 | ASSLAPGGRRSYEQY
TRBV24-1 | ATSGREEKLF
TRBV18 | ASSPFMEAAGNTIY
TRBV7-9 | ASSLSGLTYEQY
TRBV24-1 | ATSDSGGAFSYNEQF
TRBV12-5 | ASGRESTNTGELF
TRBV28 | ASSLQRGSGNTIY
TRBV18 | ASSLQGAGSYGYT
TRBV7-3 | ASSKDISYEQY
TRBV7-3 | ASSPTGREETQY
TRBV9 | ASSVAISSGTGELF
TRBV15 | ATSRDDLGLAGGDEQF
TRBV24-1 | ATSDLVPRRLRDTGELF
TRBV9 | ASSPRDFSYEQY
TRBV7-8 | ASSLGIAGGFLYEQY
TRBV19 | ASTPTGELNTEAF
TRBV27 | ASSRQLSHQPQH
TRBV28 | ASSWTQTGIDGYT
TRBV29-1 | SVPGHMNTEAF
TRBV13 | ASTRTGEEDTEAF
TRBV9 | ASSVGLADYNEQF
TRBV6-5 | ASRALGGLID
TRBV2 | AISVWGPTNYGYT
TRBV29-1 | SVEDLGSPSGNTIY
TRBV11-2 | ASSTSGISYEQY
TRBV7-2 | ASRRTGQGLYEQY
TRBV28 | ASRPLAPGEDTQY